This T cell receptor beta chain was found in a study of OX40 agonist ivuxolimab in advanced cancers. Overall study: Administration of intravenous ivuxolimab to patients occurred every 2 weeks at 0.01 to 10 mg/kg. Averaging about 60 years in age, with a range of roughly 20 to 79, the cohort was approximately 84% male.

This CDR3 is built from 15 residues. V was cut by 3 bases and J by 1 base, with 14 bases left in between. Germline CDR1 SGHRS, CDR2 YFSETQ. Sequencing was performed with immunoSEQ multiplex PCR; in TCRdb, only in-frame clones are kept and a portion is missing. The sample holds approximately 70,000 clones, approximately 90% seen once. The TCR comes from an adult with an advanced solid tumor such as melanoma, head and neck, liver or kidney cancer. Here the sequenced sample was CD4+ or CD8+ T cells sorted from blood, taken in a trial of the OX40 agonist ivuxolimab. This sequence joins TRBV5-1 and TRBJ2-7, with TRBD1 as a possible D gene (5 bases). The DNA for the CDR3 is TGCGCCAGCAGCTCCCCGACAGAAGGTTCCTACGAGCAGTACTTC. Its protein product is CASSSPTEGSYEQYF.